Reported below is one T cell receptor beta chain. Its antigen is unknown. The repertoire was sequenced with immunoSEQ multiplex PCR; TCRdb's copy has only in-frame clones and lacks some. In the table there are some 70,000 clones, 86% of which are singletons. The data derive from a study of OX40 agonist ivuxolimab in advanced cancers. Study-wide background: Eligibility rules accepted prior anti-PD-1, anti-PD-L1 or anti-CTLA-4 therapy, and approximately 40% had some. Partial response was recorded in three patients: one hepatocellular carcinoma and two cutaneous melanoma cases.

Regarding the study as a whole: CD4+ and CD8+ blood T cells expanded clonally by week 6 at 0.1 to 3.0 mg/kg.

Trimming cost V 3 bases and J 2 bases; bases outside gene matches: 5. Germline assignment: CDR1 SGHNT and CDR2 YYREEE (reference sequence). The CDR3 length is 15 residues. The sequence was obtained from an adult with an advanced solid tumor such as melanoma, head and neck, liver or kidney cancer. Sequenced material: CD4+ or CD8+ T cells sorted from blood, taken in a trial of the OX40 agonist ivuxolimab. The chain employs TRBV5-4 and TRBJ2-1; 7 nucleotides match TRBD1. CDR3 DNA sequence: TGTGCCAGCAGCTCTCCGCAGGGGGCCTACAATGAGCAGTTCTTC. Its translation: CASSSPQGAYNEQFF.